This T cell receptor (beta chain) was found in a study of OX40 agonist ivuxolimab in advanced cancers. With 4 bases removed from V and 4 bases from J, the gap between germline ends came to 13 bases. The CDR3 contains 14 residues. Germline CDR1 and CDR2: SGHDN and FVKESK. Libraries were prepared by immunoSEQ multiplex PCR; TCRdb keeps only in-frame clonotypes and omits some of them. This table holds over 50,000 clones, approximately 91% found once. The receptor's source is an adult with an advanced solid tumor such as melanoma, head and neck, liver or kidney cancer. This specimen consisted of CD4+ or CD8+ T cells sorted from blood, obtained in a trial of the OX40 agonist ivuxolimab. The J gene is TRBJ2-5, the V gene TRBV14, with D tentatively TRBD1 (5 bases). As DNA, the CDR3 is TGTGCCAGCAGCCCCGACAGTAGGATAGAGACCCAGTACTTC. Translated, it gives CASSPDSRIETQYF.